Following are 16 T cell receptor beta chains from one sample sequenced in a study of OX40 agonist ivuxolimab in advanced cancers. Libraries were prepared by immunoSEQ multiplex PCR; TCRdb keeps only in-frame clonotypes and omits some of them. Of about 16,000 clones listed, 90% are singletons. Here the sequenced sample was CD4+ or CD8+ T cells sorted from blood, taken in a trial of the OX40 agonist ivuxolimab. The receptors derive from an adult with an advanced solid tumor such as melanoma, head and neck, liver or kidney cancer.

The chain carries TRBV19 and TRBJ2-1; D is uncertain. V was cut by 6 bases and J by 0 bases, with 15 bases left in between. From germline, CDR1 is LNHDA and CDR2 SQIVND (reference sequence). The CDR3 sequence is 16 residues long. CDR3 in DNA: TGTGCCAGTAGGTCTACACCATCCTCCTCCTACAATGAGCAGTTCTTC. Translation gives CASRSTPSSSYNEQFF.

The chain carries TRBV7-9 and TRBJ1-4; 10 nucleotides match TRBD1. The CDR3 extends over 18 amino acids. In germline, CDR1 is SEHNR, CDR2 FQNEAQ (reference sequence). The trim removed 5 bases at V and 3 bases at J, leaving 12 bases unmatched. The CDR3 loop reads CASSTSSTGGQANEKLFF. CDR3 nucleotide sequence: TGTGCCAGCAGCACTTCGTCGACAGGGGGCCAAGCTAATGAAAAACTGTTTTTT.

The gene calls are TRBV6-5 and TRBJ1-2; D is undetermined. The V gene's germline CDR1 is MNHEY and CDR2 SVGAGI. The CDR3 length is 14 residues. V was trimmed by 2 bases and J by 4 bases, leaving 11 bases between them. Here the CDR3 reads CASSYTGSTYGYTF. In DNA form, the CDR3 reads TGTGCCAGCAGTTACACCGGGAGCACCTATGGCTACACCTTC.

The gene calls are TRBV23-1 and TRBJ2-4, with D perhaps given as TRBD1 or TRBD2 (5 bases each). TRBV23-1 belongs to the ORF category, with a function that is uncertain. Trimming took off 0 bases at V and 7 bases at J, with 16 bases between the two ends. The CDR3 is made up of 16 amino acids. CDR3 region: CASSQSVWGKGNIQYF. Here the CDR3 DNA reads TGCGCCAGCAGTCAATCGGTTTGGGGGAAGGGGAACATTCAGTACTTC.

This rearrangement joins TRBV10-1 to TRBJ2-1; 8 nucleotides line up with TRBD1. The V gene's germline CDR1 is WNHNN and CDR2 SYGVQD (reference sequence). The CDR3 is 18 residues long. The V segment lost 3 bases and the J segment 4 bases; nucleotides outside the gene matches: 14. The CDR3 sequence: CASSDPRTDRGLYNEQFF. CDR3 DNA sequence: TGCGCCAGCAGTGACCCCAGAACCGACAGGGGACTGTACAATGAGCAGTTCTTC.

V usage is TRBV7-6 and J usage is TRBJ2-2; no clear D. The V end lost 3 bases, the J end lost 6 bases, and 11 bases lay between the germline ends. Germline loops: CDR1 SGHVS, CDR2 FNYEAQ. CDR3 length: 14 amino acids. CDR3 DNA: TGTGCCAGCAGCTTTAATACGGTATCCGGGGAGCTGTTTTTT. Encoded protein: CASSFNTVSGELFF.

J is TRBJ2-3 and V is TRBV7-2, with 7 nucleotides matching TRBD2. V gave up 6 bases and J gave up 4 bases; unmatched junction bases: 10. The germline V gene has CDR1 SGHTA and CDR2 FQGNSA. The CDR3 is 15 residues long. DNA of the CDR3: TGTGCCAGCAGTTTGGGCGGGAGTTCACCAGATACGCAGTATTTT. Protein: CASSLGGSSPDTQYF.

V and J are TRBV4-3 and TRBJ2-7, with D perhaps given as TRBD1 or TRBD2 (6 bases each). CDR1 is LGHNA and CDR2 is YSLEER in the germline V gene. V was shortened by 6 bases and J by 2 bases, with 20 bases between the two germline ends. The CDR3 runs to 16 residues. The CDR3 DNA is TGCGCCAGCAGTCCCTGGGGGGCAGATATACCCTACGAGCAGTACTTC. It codes for CASSPWGADIPYEQYF.

The chain uses TRBV27 and TRBJ2-2, with 12 bases identical to TRBD2. The CDR3 has 16 amino acids. The V gene end was trimmed by 4 bases and the J gene end by 4 bases; junction bases not matched to a gene: 4. Germline V gene data show CDR1 as MNHEY and CDR2 as SMNVEV (reference sequence). The CDR3 nucleotides are TGTGCCAGCAGTTCCCGACTAGCGGGAGTCACCGGGGAGCTGTTTTTT. Translation gives CASSSRLAGVTGELFF.

J is TRBJ2-1 and V is TRBV5-1, with 9 bases identical to TRBD2. The CDR3 covers 15 residues. Germline values: CDR1 SGHRS, CDR2 YFSETQ. After removal of 5 bases from V and 2 bases from J, the junction contained 5 bases not matched to a gene. The CDR3 DNA reads as TGCGCCAGCAGGTGGCTAGCGGGGCCCTACAATGAGCAGTTCTTC. It is translated as CASRWLAGPYNEQFF.

The chain links TRBV5-6 to TRBJ2-5, with D uncertain. The V and J ends lost 2 bases and 5 bases respectively, with 16 bases between them. CDR3 length equals 15 residues. Germline lookup yields CDR1 SGHDT and CDR2 YYEEEE. The CDR3 bases are TGTGCCAGCAGCTTATCGGTAGGGATCCAGGAGACCCAGTACTTC. Protein sequence: CASSLSVGIQETQYF.

V usage is TRBV5-5 and J usage is TRBJ2-1; 12 bases map to TRBD2. J gave up 8 bases and V 2 bases, and 2 bases lay outside the gene matches. The CDR3 totals 14 residues. In germline, CDR1 is SGHKS, CDR2 YYEKEE (reference sequence). CDR3 loop: CASSFRLAGDEQFF. CDR3 in DNA: TGTGCCAGCAGCTTCAGACTAGCGGGAGATGAGCAGTTCTTC.

The chain has TRBV9 and TRBJ2-7; D call uncertain. The length of the CDR3 is 15 residues. Trimming took 4 bases from V and 3 from J, leaving 17 bases between them. CDR1 is SGDLS and CDR2 is YYNGEE in the germline V gene. CDR3 region: CASSPASESIYEQYF. The CDR3 bases are TGTGCCAGCAGCCCCGCCTCGGAAAGCATCTACGAGCAGTACTTC.

V usage is TRBV27 and J usage is TRBJ2-7; TRBD2 might be the D (5 bases). The germline CDR1 and CDR2 sequences are MNHEY and SMNVEV (reference sequence). The ends were cut back, 0 bases at V and 3 bases at J, with 12 bases in the middle. This CDR3 is built from 15 residues. This CDR3 is CASSLSFLANYEQYF. In DNA form, the CDR3 reads TGTGCCAGCAGTTTATCTTTTCTAGCTAACTACGAGCAGTACTTC.

The CDR3 protein is CASSLTGVAEAFF. As DNA, the CDR3 is TGCGCCAGCAGCTTGACAGGGGTTGCTGAAGCTTTCTTT. The chain joins TRBV5-1 to TRBJ1-1, with 7 bases that match TRBD1. In germline, CDR1 is SGHRS, CDR2 YFSETQ. The ends lost 1 base at V and 6 bases at J; junction bases unmatched: 3. The CDR3 has 13 amino acids.

The rearrangement joins TRBV18 to TRBJ1-5; a weak D match, TRBD1 (6 bases). This CDR3 is built from 15 residues. Germline lookup yields CDR1 KGHSH and CDR2 LQKENI. The V end was cut by 8 bases, the J end by 5 bases, with 19 bases between. The CDR3, as DNA: TGTGCCAGCACCGAAGGACAGCCCGGAGATCAGCCCCAGCATTTT. It translates to CASTEGQPGDQPQHF.